Sequencing of this T cell receptor (beta chain) was carried out in a study of cytomegalovirus exposure and HLA in healthy donors. The CDR3 length is 14 residues. In regard to this clone: Its antigen is still unknown.

Study results and limitations: The authors enumerated roughly 160 TCR beta chains as linked to cytomegalovirus. Later analysis demonstrated an association between a missense DCLRE1C variant and TCR beta V- and J-gene trimming. Roughly uniform sequencing depth across donors was assumed, possibly incorrectly. Earlier analysis looked at TCR beta V segments, and most were productive about 87% or about 30% of the time.

PCR used 60 Vbeta primers and 13 Jbeta primers. TCRdb's copy holds only in-frame clones and misses some; the assay was immunoSEQ multiplex PCR. This table has 150,000 to 180,000 clones, 80% appearing once. The chain carries TRBV21-1 and TRBJ1-2; TRBD1 is the table's D call, not checked against the DNA. TRBV21-1 is assigned pseudogene status. The sequencing sample was made of PBMCs. The sequence derives from a woman aged 40 to 50 in good health and CMV-seropositive. The CDR3 spells CASYDRVGKDGYTF. The CDR3, as DNA: TGTGCCAGCTACGACAGGGTCGGAAAAGATGGCTACACCTTC.